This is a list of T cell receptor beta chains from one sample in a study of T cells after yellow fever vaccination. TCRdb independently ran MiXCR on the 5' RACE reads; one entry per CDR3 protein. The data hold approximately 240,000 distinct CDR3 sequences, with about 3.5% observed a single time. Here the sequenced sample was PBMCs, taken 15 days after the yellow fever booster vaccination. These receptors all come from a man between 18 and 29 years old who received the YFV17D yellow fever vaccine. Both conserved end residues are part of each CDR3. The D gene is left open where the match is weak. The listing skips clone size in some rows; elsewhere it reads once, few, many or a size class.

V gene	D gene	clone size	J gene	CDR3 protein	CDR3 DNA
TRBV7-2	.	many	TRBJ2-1	CASRDSGEQFF	TGTGCCAGCAGAGATTCAGGGGAGCAGTTCTTC
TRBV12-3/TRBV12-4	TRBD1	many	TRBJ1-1	CASSLRPQGAEAFF	TGTGCCAGCAGTTTACGGCCCCAGGGGGCTGAAGCTTTCTTT
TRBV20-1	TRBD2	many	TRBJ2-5	CSARAGGAGETQYF	TGCAGTGCTAGAGCCGGGGGGGCCGGAGAGACCCAGTACTTC
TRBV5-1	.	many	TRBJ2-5	CASSLNVAREETQYF	TGCGCCAGCAGCTTGAATGTGGCGAGAGAAGAGACCCAGTACTTC
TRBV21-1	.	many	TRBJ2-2	CARRTASGLAGATGELFF	TGTGCCAGGAGGACGGCTAGTGGACTAGCGGGGGCCACCGGGGAGCTGTTTTTT
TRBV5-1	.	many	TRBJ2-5	CASGTGLETQYF	TGCGCCAGCGGCACAGGGCTGGAGACCCAGTACTTC
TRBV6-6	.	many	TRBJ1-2	CASSYSSRDDGYTF	TGTGCCAGCAGTTACTCGAGCAGGGATGATGGCTACACCTTC
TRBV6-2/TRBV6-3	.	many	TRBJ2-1	CASSQQERPAGEQFF	TGTGCCAGCAGCCAACAGGAACGACCAGCGGGTGAGCAGTTCTTC
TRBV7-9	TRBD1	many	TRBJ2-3	CAWVGQGTDTQYF	TGTGCCTGGGTGGGACAGGGAACAGATACGCAGTATTTT
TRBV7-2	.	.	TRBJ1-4	CASSLQVTNEKLFF	TGTGCCAGCAGCTTACAGGTCACTAATGAAAAACTGTTTTTT
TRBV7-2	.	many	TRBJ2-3	CASSYGSAVNTDTQYF	TGTGCCAGCAGCTACGGTTCCGCCGTAAACACAGATACGCAGTATTTT
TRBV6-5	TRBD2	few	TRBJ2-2	CASSFGGAATGELFF	TGTGCCAGCAGTTTCGGGGGGGCCGCCACCGGGGAGCTGTTTTTT
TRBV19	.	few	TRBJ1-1	CASSTGTASKAFF	TGTGCCAGTAGTACCGGGACGGCATCTAAAGCTTTCTTT
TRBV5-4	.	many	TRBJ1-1	CASSLDSRGLAEAFF	TGTGCCAGCAGCTTGGATTCCAGGGGCTTGGCTGAAGCTTTCTTT
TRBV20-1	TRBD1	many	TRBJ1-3	CSATGTGQVGNTIYF	TGCAGTGCTACAGGGACTGGACAGGTTGGAAACACCATATATTTT
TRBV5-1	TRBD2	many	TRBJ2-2	CASSWRPGLGGELFF	TGCGCCAGCAGCTGGAGACCGGGACTAGGAGGGGAGCTGTTTTTT
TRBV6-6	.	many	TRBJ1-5	CASSYSRRDSQPQHF	TGTGCCAGCAGTTACTCCAGACGGGACTCTCAGCCCCAGCATTTT
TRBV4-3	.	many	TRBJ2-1	CASSQVGNYNEQFF	TGCGCCAGCAGCCAAGTCGGCAACTACAATGAGCAGTTCTTC
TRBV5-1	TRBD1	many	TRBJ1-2	CASSTGQGPYGYTF	TGCGCCAGCAGTACCGGACAGGGACCCTATGGCTACACCTTC
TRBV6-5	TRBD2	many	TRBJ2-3	CASSPSGGADTQYF	TGTGCCAGCAGCCCTAGCGGGGGGGCGGATACGCAGTATTTT
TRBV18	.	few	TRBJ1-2	CASSPIPKGSNYGYTF	TGTGCCAGCTCACCTATCCCTAAGGGTTCGAACTATGGCTACACCTTC
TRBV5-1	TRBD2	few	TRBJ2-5	CASSLALTSGGSRETQYF	TGCGCCAGCAGCTTAGCCCTGACTAGCGGGGGGAGTCGAGAGACCCAGTACTTC
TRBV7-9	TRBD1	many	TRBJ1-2	CASSSQDRAYGYTF	TGTGCCAGCAGCTCACAGGACAGGGCCTATGGCTACACCTTC
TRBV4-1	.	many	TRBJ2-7	CASSQEGQAYEQYF	TGCGCCAGCAGCCAAGAGGGGCAAGCCTACGAGCAGTACTTC
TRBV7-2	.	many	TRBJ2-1	CASSFQTGSGVEQFF	TGTGCCAGCAGCTTCCAGACGGGGTCGGGGGTTGAGCAGTTCTTC
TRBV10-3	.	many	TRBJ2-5	CAISGRGTKETQYF	TGTGCCATCAGTGGGAGGGGGACTAAAGAGACCCAGTACTTC
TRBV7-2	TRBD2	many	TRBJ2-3	CASSPGTSGSDTQYF	TGTGCCAGCAGCCCAGGGACTAGCGGGTCAGATACGCAGTATTTT
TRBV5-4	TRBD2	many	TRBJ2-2	CASSLDGGRNTGELFF	TGTGCCAGCAGCTTGGACGGGGGGAGAAACACCGGGGAGCTGTTTTTT
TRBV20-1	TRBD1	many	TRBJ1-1	CSARRDSNTEAFF	TGCAGTGCTAGGCGGGACAGCAACACTGAAGCTTTCTTT
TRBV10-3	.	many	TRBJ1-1	CATEGGTRSVAFF	TGTGCCACAGAAGGGGGGACCCGTTCGGTGGCTTTCTTT
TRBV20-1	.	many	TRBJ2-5	CSARDRRGGETQYF	TGCAGTGCTAGAGATCGTCGGGGCGGAGAGACCCAGTACTTC
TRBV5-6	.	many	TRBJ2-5	CASSLAIGPAYF	TGTGCCAGCAGCTTGGCTATAGGGCCAGCGTACTTC
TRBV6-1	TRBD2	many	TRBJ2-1	CASSDSGGANEQFF	TGTGCCAGCAGTGATAGCGGGGGGGCCAATGAGCAGTTCTTC
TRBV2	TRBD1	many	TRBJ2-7	CASDSGTDYEQYF	TGTGCCAGTGACTCCGGGACAGACTACGAGCAGTACTTC